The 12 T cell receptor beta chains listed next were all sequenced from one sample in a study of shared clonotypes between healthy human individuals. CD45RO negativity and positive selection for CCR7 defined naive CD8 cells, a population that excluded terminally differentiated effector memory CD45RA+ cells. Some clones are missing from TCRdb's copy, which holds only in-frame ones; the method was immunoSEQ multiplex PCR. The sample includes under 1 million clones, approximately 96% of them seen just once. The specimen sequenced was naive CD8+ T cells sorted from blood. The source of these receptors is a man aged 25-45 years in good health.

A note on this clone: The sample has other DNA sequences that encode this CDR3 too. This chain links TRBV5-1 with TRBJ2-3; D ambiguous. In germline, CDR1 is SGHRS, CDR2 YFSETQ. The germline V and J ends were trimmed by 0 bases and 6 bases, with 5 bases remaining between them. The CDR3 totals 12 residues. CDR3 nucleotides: TGCGCCAGCAGCTTGGTCGGGGATACGCAGTATTTT. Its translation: CASSLVGDTQYF.

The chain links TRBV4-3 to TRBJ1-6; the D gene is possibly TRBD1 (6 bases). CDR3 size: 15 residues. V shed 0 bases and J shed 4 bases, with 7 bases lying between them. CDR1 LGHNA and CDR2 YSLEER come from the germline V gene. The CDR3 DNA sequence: TGCGCCAGCAGCCAAGACAGGGGTTATAATTCACCCCTCCACTTT. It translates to CASSQDRGYNSPLHF.

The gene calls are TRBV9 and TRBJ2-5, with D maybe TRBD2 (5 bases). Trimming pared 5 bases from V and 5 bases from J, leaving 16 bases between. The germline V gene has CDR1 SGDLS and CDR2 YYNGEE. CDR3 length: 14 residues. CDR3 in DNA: TGTGCCAGCAGTGCTATCGACGGGATGGAGACCCAGTACTTC. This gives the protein CASSAIDGMETQYF.

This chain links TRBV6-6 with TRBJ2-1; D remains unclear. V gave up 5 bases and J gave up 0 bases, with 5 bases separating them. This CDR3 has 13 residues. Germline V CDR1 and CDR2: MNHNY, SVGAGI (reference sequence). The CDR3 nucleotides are TGTGCCAGCAGTCCCATCTCCTACAATGAGCAGTTCTTC. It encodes CASSPISYNEQFF.

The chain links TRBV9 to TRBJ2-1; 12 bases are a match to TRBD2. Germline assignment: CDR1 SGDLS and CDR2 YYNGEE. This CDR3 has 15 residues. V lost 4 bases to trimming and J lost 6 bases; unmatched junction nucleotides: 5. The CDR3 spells CASSPSSGRGNEQFF. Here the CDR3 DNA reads TGTGCCAGCAGCCCGTCTAGCGGGAGGGGCAATGAGCAGTTCTTC.

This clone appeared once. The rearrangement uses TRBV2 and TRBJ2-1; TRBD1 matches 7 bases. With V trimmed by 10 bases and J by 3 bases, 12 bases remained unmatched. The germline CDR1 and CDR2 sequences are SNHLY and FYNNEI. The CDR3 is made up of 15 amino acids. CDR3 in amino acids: CATYAGTALYNEQFF. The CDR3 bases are TGTGCCACCTATGCCGGGACAGCCCTCTACAATGAGCAGTTCTTC.

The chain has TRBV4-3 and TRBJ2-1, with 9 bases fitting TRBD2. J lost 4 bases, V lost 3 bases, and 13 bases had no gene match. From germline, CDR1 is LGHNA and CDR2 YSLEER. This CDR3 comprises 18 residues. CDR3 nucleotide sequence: TGCGCCAGCAGCCATTACTGGGCTTCTAGCGGGACATACAATGAGCAGTTCTTC. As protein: CASSHYWASSGTYNEQFF.

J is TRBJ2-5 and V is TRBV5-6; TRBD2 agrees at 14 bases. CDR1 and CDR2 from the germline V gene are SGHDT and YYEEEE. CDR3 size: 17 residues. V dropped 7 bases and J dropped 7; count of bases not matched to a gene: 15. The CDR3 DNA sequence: TGTGCCAGCCGAACCACCGGGACTAGCGGGAGTTGGGGGACCCAGTACTTC. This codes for CASRTTGTSGSWGTQYF.

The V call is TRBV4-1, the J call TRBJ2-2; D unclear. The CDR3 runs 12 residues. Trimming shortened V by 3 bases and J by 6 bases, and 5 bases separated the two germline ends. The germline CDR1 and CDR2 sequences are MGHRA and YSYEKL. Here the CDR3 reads CASSQQSGELFF. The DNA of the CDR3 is TGCGCCAGCAGCCAGCAATCCGGGGAGCTGTTTTTT.

DNA of the CDR3: TGCGCCAGCAGCCTTTTGGGGGGAGCCGGGGAGCTGTTTTTT. Translated: CASSLLGGAGELFF. The chain combines TRBV4-1 with TRBJ2-2; possibly TRBD2 for D (6 bases). V lost 4 bases to trimming and J lost 6 bases, with 12 bases between them. The CDR3 loop spans 14 amino acids. Per the germline V gene, CDR1 is MGHRA and CDR2 is YSYEKL.

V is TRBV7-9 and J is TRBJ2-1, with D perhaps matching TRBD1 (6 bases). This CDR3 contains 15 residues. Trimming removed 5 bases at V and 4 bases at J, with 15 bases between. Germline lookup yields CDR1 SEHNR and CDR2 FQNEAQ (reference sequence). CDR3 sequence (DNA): TGTGCCAGCAGCCATCAGGGGTTGTATTACAATGAGCAGTTCTTC. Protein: CASSHQGLYYNEQFF.

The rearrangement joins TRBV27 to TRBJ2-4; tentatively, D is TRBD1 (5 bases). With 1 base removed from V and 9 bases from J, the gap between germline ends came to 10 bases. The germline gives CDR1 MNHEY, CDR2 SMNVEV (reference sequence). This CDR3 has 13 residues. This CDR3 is CASSLFRDGIQYF. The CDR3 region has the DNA TGTGCCAGCAGTTTATTCAGGGATGGCATTCAGTACTTC.